This paragraph reports one T cell receptor (beta chain). It has no known antigen specificity. No base-level quality is on record; no much larger clone is a single base apart. CDR1 and CDR2 were assigned from the germline V gene as LGHNA and YSLEER. V and J are trimmed by 6 bases and 6 bases, and the gene matches miss 6 bases of the junction. Spanning cysteine to phenylalanine, the CDR3 consists of 13 amino acids. Just the 39-base CDR3 DNA is kept, in frame starting at base 1. The sample comes from a study of Ad26.COV2.S vaccination and SARS-CoV-2 variants (dated by TCRdb to the early 2020s). General notes on the study: Donors in the vaccine arm were drawn from COV1001, a multicentre, randomized, double-blind, placebo-controlled phase I-IIa trial testing Ad26.COV2.S in healthy adults. The specificity and breadth of SARS-CoV-2-reactive T cell receptors after Ad26.COV2.S vaccination were assessed by TCRbeta repertoire sequencing. Ad26.COV2.S was administered intramuscularly at 5 x 10^10 or 1 x 10^11 viral particles, either as a single shot or as two shots given 56 days apart. The TCR-sequenced set comprised around 30 samples: some 20 Ad26.COV2.S vaccine recipients, 5 placebo recipients and 8 SARS-CoV-2 convalescent individuals. Investigators remained blinded to trial group allocation during experiments and outcome assessment. Trial participants were randomized into five groups of five: low-dose or high-dose Ad26.COV2.S given once or twice, or placebo on both occasions. General conclusions and limits of the study: Comparable non-spike TCR breadth was observed between vaccine and placebo recipients, consistent with only spike being contained in the vaccine. The study was not powered for comparison of responses between vaccine doses or regimens. It was noted by the authors that total T cell responses may have been underestimated by the TCR breadth and depth analyses. Higher spike-specific TCR breadth was observed in Ad26.COV2.S recipients than in placebo recipients (P = 0.0014). Substantial breadth of spike-specific CD8+ and CD4+ T cell responses was reported after vaccination.

TCRbeta CDR3 regions were sequenced with the immunoSEQ Assay. After extraction, genomic DNA underwent amplification by bias-controlled multiplex PCR, followed by high-throughput sequencing. Turning to the authors' computational methods: To quantify the absolute abundance of every unique TCRbeta CDR3 region, sequences were collapsed and filtered. T cell fraction was estimated by normalization of TCRbeta template counts to usable DNA, with usable DNA being measured through amplification of reference genes present in all nucleated cells. Repertoire TCRs were annotated as SARS-CoV-2-specific by exact matching of V gene, CDR3 amino acid sequence and J gene to a known reactive TCR set. The reference SARS-CoV-2 TCR set was obtained from MIRA and was filtered for enrichment in COVID-19-positive ImmuneCODE repertoires, whereby public or cross-reactive TCRs were removed. Using the MIRA antigens, annotated TCRs were further analysed by specific ORF or by position within an ORF. Depth was the summed frequency of annotated unique rearrangements, while breadth was defined as annotated unique rearrangements over total unique productive rearrangements. Two-sided Wilcoxon rank-sum tests were used to compare TCR breadth between groups. TCRdb retrieved this table from immuneACCESS and kept in-frame rearrangements only. Not all clones are present; in checked studies, unresolved V genes account for under half, and no reason is known for the remainder. The DNA gave D and trimming, while V, J and clone size come from that table. The sample has under 550,000 clones on record, approximately 92% of them singletons. The top ten clonotypes cover more than 10% of the sample.

The label giving this sample's treatment or condition can be read as: around 19 received Ad26.COV2.S at low or high dose, single or two shots; roughly 5 received placebo; per-sample allocation not given. For vaccine and placebo recipients, repertoires were sequenced using samples collected on day 63 after the first injection. Cohort 1b enrolled 25 or so adults aged 18-55 years at a single site in Boston, USA, between 29 July and 7 August 2020. As a vaccine, Ad26.COV2.S was a replication-incompetent adenovirus type 26 vector that expressed a prefusion-stabilized SARS-CoV-2 spike protein derived from the original Wuhan strain.

This clonotype was obtained from a person aged 18-65 years who received the Ad26.COV2.S COVID-19 vaccine or a placebo. This receptor chain uses TRBV4-3 and TRBJ2-7; 9 nucleotides in the junction match TRBD2. Material: peripheral blood, obtained in a trial of Ad26.COV2.S vaccine versus placebo. CDR3 loop: CASRASGTGEQYF. The sequence in DNA is TGCGCCAGCAGGGCTAGCGGGACTGGCGAGCAGTACTTC.